A single sample gave rise to the 19 T cell receptor beta chains below, sequenced in a study of tumor-infiltrating lymphocytes in primary liver carcinoma. Constant-region priming of around 500 ng total RNA yielded TCR beta cDNA. Amplification in three nested multiplex PCR rounds with slightly modified ARM-PCR gave rise to TCR beta libraries. Rounds one and two of PCR, each of 10 to 11 cycles, were primed with TRBV1-TRBV30 forward primers and a C-beta reverse primer. MiXCR, applied by TCRdb to the multiplex PCR reads, yields one record per CDR3 protein. The sample includes 300,000 to 400,000 distinct CDR3 sequences, approximately 64% seen only once; the top ten take about 6.5%. The blood RNA (from unsorted whole blood) was obtained, and germline DNA was also extracted. Sequenced: peripheral blood. The source of these receptors is a man between 40 and 49 years old with primary liver carcinoma and hepatitis B virus infection.

In regard to this clonotype: One junction end disagrees with the germline gene, perhaps due to a read error. The chain has TRBV6-6 and TRBJ2-2; 7 nucleotides align to TRBD2. Germline CDR1 and CDR2: MNHNY and SVGAGI (reference sequence). The CDR3 extends over 15 amino acids. The CDR3 sequence is CASSYGAGSTGELYF. DNA for the CDR3: TGTGCCAGCAGTTACGGAGCGGGGAGCACCGGGGAGCTGTATTTT.

On this clonotype itself: One end of the junction is discordant with germline, which a read error may explain. The chain joins TRBV6-2 or TRBV6-3 to TRBJ1-1, with D unclear. Germline assignment: CDR1 MNHEY and CDR2 SVGEGT. This CDR3 has 12 amino acids. The CDR3 DNA reads as TGTACCAGCAGTAACCAGTGGACTGAGGCTTTCTTT. As protein: CTSSNQWTEAFF.

This clonotype was recorded a few times. The rearrangement links TRBV11-2 to TRBJ1-4, with D unclear. The CDR3 is made up of 13 amino acids. The germline V gene has CDR1 SGHAT and CDR2 FQNNGV. V gave up 5 bases and J gave up 7 bases, with 11 bases separating them. The CDR3 sequence is CASSPILGEKLFF. For the CDR3, the DNA is TGTGCCAGCAGCCCAATACTGGGTGAAAAACTGTTTTTT.

V is TRBV11-2 and J is TRBJ1-5, with D hard to call. CDR1 SGHAT and CDR2 FQNNGV come from the germline V gene. Deletions cut 2 bases from V and 11 bases from J, with 19 bases between. The length of the CDR3 is 15 residues. The CDR3 nucleotides are TGTGCCAGCAGCTTAAGTATCGAGGGCCATCATTCCCAGCATTTT. It codes for CASSLSIEGHHSQHF.

This clonotype has a count of ten or more. The genes are TRBV29-1 and TRBJ1-2; 7 nucleotides agree with TRBD1. The V segment lost 3 bases and the J segment 3 bases; nucleotides outside the gene matches: 4. CDR1 is SQVTM, CDR2 ANQGSEA, per germline. The CDR3 spans 13 residues. The chain's CDR3 is CSVDQGDYYGYTF. CDR3 DNA: TGCAGCGTTGATCAGGGGGATTACTATGGCTACACCTTC.

Turning to this clonotype: This may be a read error, as it is one base from a much larger clone. V and J are TRBV5-6 and TRBJ2-2; D gene ambiguous. The length of the CDR3 is 16 residues. The germline V gene has CDR1 SGHDT and CDR2 YYEEEE. The CDR3 is CASSLGWHLNTRELFF. As DNA, the CDR3 is TGTGCCAGCAGCTTGGGATGGCACCTGAACACCCGGGAGCTGTTTTTT.

The rearrangement links TRBV28 to TRBJ2-7; D gene unclear. From germline, CDR1 is MDHEN and CDR2 SYDVKM. V lost 3 bases and J lost 2, with 8 bases in between. This CDR3 region has 13 residues. In DNA, the CDR3 is TGTGCCAGCAGTTTGTTATATACCTACGAGCAGTACTTC. As protein: CASSLLYTYEQYF.

As for this clonotype: A much larger clone differs by one base, so this may be a read error. The chain is built from TRBV5-4 and TRBJ2-7; D may correspond to TRBD1 or TRBD2 (5 bases each). Germline CDR1 is SGHNT and CDR2 is YYREEE (reference sequence). There are 15 residues in the CDR3. The CDR3 coding sequence is TGTGCCAGCAGCCACGACCGGGACCTTTTATACGGGCAGTACTTC. It specifies CASSHDRDLLYGQYF. The variable domain in full, completed from reference TRBV5-4 and TRBJ2-7, reads ETGVTQSPTHLIKTRGQQVTLRCSSQSGHNTVSWYQQALGQGPQFIFQYYREEENGRGNFPPRFSGLQFPNYSSELNVNALELDDSALYLCASSHDRDLLYGQYFGPGTRLTVT.

Notes on this clonotype: The conserved phenylalanine or tryptophan is not found at the CDR3 terminus, so this likely reflects a read error. The V and J genes are TRBV6-1 and TRBJ2-7, with 7 bases that match TRBD1. This CDR3 has 15 residues. Trimming cost V 4 bases and J 1 base; bases outside gene matches: 7. Germline V CDR1 and CDR2: MNHNS, SASEGT. The CDR3 DNA reads as TGTGCCAGCAGTGCCGTTACAGGGGCGTCCTACGAGCAGTACTCC. Translated, it gives CASSAVTGASYEQYS.

This chain uses TRBV6-6 with TRBJ1-5; D ambiguous. The germline V gene encodes CDR1 MNHNY and CDR2 SVGAGI (reference sequence). Trimming left V 6 bases short and J 3 bases short, with 18 bases between. CDR3 length equals 16 residues. CDR3 coding DNA: TGTGCCAGCAGGGGGAGTAGCGTACTAAACAATCAGCCCCAGCATTTT. As protein: CASRGSSVLNNQPQHF.

Note on this clonotype: The DNA is omitted, as the CDR3 cannot be located on it reliably, and the CDR3 follows TCRdb's listing. CDR3 sequence: CARSVADGAYEHYF. This chain joins TRBV30 and TRBJ2-7. Counting both end residues, the CDR3 totals 14 amino acids. Germline V gene data show CDR1 as GTSNPN and CDR2 as SVGIG (reference sequence).

CDR3 coding DNA: TGTGCCAGCAGCTTAGAACTCTTCGAAGACCATTACTTC. Encoded protein: CASSLELFEDHYF. The chain is built from TRBV11-2 and TRBJ2-7; D gene uncertain. The CDR3 covers 13 residues. The V end lost 0 bases, the J end lost 13 bases, and 16 bases lay between the germline ends. Germline CDR1 SGHAT, CDR2 FQNNGV.

The chain links TRBV9 to TRBJ1-3; 7 positions match TRBD1. CDR3 length: 15 residues. V was pared by 4 bases and J by 3 bases, with 7 bases of the junction left unmatched. Looked up from germline, CDR1 is SGDLS and CDR2 is YYNGEE. This CDR3 reads CASSSKGAFGNTIYF. DNA for the CDR3: TGTGCCAGCAGCTCAAAGGGGGCATTTGGAAACACCATATATTTT. Variable domain in full (rest from reference TRBV9 and TRBJ1-3): DSGVTQTPKHLITATGQRVTLRCSPRSGDLSVYWYQQSLDQGLQFLIQYYNGEERAKGNILERFSAQQFPDLHSELNLSSLELGDSALYFCASSSKGAFGNTIYFGEGSWLTVV.

The chain couples TRBV5-6 to TRBJ2-7, with 7 bases fitting TRBD2. From germline, CDR1 is SGHDT and CDR2 YYEEEE. V dropped 2 bases and J dropped 2; count of bases not matched to a gene: 7. The CDR3 runs to 15 residues. The CDR3 is CASSFDRRETYEQYF. The CDR3 DNA follows: TGTGCCAGCAGCTTTGATAGGCGGGAGACCTACGAGCAGTACTTC.

In this sample, this clonotype turned up many times. V is TRBV6-5 and J is TRBJ2-7; D remains ambiguous. The germline gives CDR1 MNHEY, CDR2 SVGAGI. CDR3 size: 12 residues. V gave up 5 bases and J gave up 4 bases, with 9 bases separating them. CDR3: CASSKNKYEQYF. CDR3 sequence (DNA): TGTGCCAGCAGTAAGAATAAATACGAGCAGTACTTC.

With regard to this clonotype: The CDR3 end shows no conserved phenylalanine or tryptophan, and so a read error is likely. The chain is built from TRBV11-2 and TRBJ2-3; 8 bases are shared with TRBD2. The length of the CDR3 is 15 residues. The germline CDR1 and CDR2 sequences are SGHAT and FQNNGV. V lost 7 bases, J lost 0 bases, and 6 bases stayed unmatched. The CDR3 DNA reads as TGTGCCAGCACCCTCCGGGGGGGGAGCACAGATACGCAGTATCTT. This translates into CASTLRGGSTDTQYL.

This clonotype was counted ten times or more. This chain links TRBV4-1 with TRBJ1-5; D gene ambiguous. Trimming cost V 5 bases and J 5 bases, with 13 bases left between them. Germline loops: CDR1 MGHRA, CDR2 YSYEKL. The CDR3 totals 14 residues. The CDR3 DNA reads as TGCGCCAGCAGCGAGCAAGGGTCCCATCAGCCCCAGCATTTT. This codes for CASSEQGSHQPQHF.

On this clonotype: Germline and junction disagree at one end, which may indicate a read error. This chain connects TRBV11-2 to TRBJ2-1, with a tentative D call TRBD2 (6 bases). The CDR3 length is 17 residues. Germline V gene sequence: CDR1 SGHAT, CDR2 FQNNGV. The CDR3 is CVSSSSWEEYSYNEQFF. The CDR3 nucleotides read TGTGTCAGCAGCTCATCCTGGGAGGAGTACTCCTACAATGAGCAGTTCTTC.

Comment on this clonotype: Because it lacks the conserved phenylalanine or tryptophan at the end, this CDR3 is likely a read error. The DNA is left out, because the CDR3 cannot be placed on it with certainty; the CDR3 is given as TCRdb lists it. The chain uses TRBV11-2 and TRBJ2-5; TRBD1 is the table's D call, not checked against the DNA. The CDR3 extends over 12 residues, inclusive of both ends. CDR1 and CDR2 (germline): SGHAT, FQNNGV. This CDR3 is CASSSHLGVVVS.